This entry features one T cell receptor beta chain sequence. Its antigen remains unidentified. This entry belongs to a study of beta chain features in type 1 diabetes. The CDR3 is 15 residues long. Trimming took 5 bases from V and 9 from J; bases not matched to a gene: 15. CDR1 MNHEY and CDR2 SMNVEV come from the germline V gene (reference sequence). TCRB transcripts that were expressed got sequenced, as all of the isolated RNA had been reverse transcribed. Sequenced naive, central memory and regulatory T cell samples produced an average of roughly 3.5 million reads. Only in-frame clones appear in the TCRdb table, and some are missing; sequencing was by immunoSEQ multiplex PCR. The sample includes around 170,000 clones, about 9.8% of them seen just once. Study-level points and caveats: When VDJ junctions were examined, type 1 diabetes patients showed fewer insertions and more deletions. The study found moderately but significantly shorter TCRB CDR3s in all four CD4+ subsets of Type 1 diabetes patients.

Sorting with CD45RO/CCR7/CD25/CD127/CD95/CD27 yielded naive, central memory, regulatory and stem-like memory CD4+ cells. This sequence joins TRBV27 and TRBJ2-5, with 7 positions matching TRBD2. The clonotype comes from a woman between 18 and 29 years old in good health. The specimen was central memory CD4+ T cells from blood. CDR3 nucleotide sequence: TGTGCCAGCAGTGAACCCGGAGGTCTAGCGGACGCCCAGTACTTC. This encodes CASSEPGGLADAQYF.